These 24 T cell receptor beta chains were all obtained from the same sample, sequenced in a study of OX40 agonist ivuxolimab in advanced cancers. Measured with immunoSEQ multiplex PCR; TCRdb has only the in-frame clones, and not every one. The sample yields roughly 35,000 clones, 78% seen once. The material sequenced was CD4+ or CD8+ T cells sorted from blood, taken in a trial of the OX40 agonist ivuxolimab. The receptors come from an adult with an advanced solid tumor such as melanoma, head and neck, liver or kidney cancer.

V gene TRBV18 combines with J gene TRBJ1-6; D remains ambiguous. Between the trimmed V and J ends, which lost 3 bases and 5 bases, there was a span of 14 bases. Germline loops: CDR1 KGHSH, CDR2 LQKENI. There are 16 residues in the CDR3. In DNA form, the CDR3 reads TGTGCCAGCTCACCCCAGCTGGGTGGAGATAATTCACCCCTCCACTTT. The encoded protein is CASSPQLGGDNSPLHF.

The DNA for the CDR3 is TGCGCCAGCAGCCAAGAAGGGTCGGGGCAAGAGACCCAGTACTTC. Protein sequence: CASSQEGSGQETQYF. This chain links TRBV4-1 with TRBJ2-5; D might be TRBD2 (5 bases). The germline gives CDR1 MGHRA, CDR2 YSYEKL. Between the trimmed V and J ends, which lost 0 bases and 2 bases, there was a span of 10 bases. CDR3 length: 15 residues.

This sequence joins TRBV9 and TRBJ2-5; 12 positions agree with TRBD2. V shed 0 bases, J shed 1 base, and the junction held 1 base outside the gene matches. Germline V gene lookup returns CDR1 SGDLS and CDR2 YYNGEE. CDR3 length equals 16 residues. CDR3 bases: TGTGCCAGCAGCGTAGGGACTAGCGGGGCCCAAGAGACCCAGTACTTC. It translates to CASSVGTSGAQETQYF.

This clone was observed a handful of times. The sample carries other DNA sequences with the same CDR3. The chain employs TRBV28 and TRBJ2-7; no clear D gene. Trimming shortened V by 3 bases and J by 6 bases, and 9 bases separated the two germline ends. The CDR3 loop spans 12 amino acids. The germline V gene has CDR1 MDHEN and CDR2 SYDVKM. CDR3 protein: CASSLQRGEQYF. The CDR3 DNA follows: TGTGCCAGCAGTTTGCAGCGAGGCGAGCAGTACTTC.

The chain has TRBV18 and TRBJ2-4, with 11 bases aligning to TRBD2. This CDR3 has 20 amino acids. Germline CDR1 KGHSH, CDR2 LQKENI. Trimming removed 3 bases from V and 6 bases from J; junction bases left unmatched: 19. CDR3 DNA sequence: TGTGCCAGCTCACCCGGACTCCGGACTAGCGGGTCCCCCTGGGGAAACATTCAGTACTTC. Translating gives CASSPGLRTSGSPWGNIQYF.

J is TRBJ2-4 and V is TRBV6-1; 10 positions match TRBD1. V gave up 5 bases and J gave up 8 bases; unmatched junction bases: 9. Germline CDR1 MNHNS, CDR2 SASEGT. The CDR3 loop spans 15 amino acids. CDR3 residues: CASSSVGTGADIQYF. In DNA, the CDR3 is TGTGCCAGCAGTTCCGTCGGGACAGGGGCGGACATTCAGTACTTC.

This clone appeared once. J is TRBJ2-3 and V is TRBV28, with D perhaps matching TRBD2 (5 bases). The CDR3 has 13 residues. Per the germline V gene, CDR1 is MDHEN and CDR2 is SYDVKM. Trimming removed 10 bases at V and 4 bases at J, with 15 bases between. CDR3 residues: CATRRASSDTQYF. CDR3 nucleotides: TGTGCCACACGAAGAGCTAGCTCAGATACGCAGTATTTT. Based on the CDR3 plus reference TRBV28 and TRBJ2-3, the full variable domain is DVKVTQSSRYLVKRTGEKVFLECVQDMDHENMFWYRQDPGLGLRLIYFSYDVKMKEKGDIPEGYSVSREKKERFSLILESASTNQTSMYLCATRRASSDTQYFGPGTRLTVL.

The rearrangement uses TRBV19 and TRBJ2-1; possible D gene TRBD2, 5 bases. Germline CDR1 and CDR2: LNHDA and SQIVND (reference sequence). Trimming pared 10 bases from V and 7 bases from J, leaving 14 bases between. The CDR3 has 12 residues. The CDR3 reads CATGRGLNEQFF. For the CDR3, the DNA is TGTGCCACTGGACGCGGGCTTAATGAGCAGTTCTTC.

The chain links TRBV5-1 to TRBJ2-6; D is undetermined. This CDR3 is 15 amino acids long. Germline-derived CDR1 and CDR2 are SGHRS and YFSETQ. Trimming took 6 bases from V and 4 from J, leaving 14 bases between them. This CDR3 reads CASTDGVSGANVLTF. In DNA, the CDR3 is TGCGCCAGCACCGACGGAGTATCCGGGGCCAACGTCCTGACTTTC.

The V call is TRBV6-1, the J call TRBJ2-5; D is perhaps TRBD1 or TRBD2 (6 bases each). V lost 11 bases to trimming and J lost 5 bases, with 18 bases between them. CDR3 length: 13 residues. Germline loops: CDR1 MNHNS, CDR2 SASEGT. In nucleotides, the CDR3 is TGTGCCGCAGCGGTGGGGGGCAGGGAGACCCAGTACTTC. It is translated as CAAAVGGRETQYF.

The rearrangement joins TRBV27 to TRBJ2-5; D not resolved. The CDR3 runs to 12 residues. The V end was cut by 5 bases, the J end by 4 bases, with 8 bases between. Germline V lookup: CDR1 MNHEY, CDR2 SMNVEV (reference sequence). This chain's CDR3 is CASSRVGETQYF. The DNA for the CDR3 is TGTGCCAGCAGTCGTGTTGGAGAGACCCAGTACTTC.

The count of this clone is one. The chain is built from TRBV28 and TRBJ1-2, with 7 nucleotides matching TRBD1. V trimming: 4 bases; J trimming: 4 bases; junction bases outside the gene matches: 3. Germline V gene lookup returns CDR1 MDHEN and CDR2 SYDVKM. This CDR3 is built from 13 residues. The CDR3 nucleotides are TGTGCCAGCAGTTCACAGGGGAGCTATGGCTACACCTTC. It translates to CASSSQGSYGYTF.

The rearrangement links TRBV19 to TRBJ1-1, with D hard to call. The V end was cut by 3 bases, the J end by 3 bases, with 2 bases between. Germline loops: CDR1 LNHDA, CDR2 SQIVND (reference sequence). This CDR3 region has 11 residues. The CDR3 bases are TGTGCCAGTAGTATCTACACTGAAGCTTTCTTT. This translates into CASSIYTEAFF.

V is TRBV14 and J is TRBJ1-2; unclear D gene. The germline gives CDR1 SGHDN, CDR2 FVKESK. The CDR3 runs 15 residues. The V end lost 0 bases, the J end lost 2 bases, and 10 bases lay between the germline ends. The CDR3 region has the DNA TGTGCCAGCAGCCAAGATGGGGTGGGGAACTATGGCTACACCTTC. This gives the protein CASSQDGVGNYGYTF. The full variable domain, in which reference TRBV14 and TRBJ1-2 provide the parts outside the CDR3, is EAGVTQFPSHSVIEKGQTVTLRCDPISGHDNLYWYRRVMGKEIKFLLHFVKESKQDESGMPNNRFLAERTGGTYSTLKVQPAELEDSGVYFCASSQDGVGNYGYTFGSGTRLTVV.

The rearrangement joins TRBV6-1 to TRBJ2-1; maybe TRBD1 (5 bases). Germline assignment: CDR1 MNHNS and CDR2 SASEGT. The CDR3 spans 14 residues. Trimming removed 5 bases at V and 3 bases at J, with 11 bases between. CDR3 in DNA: TGTGCCAGCAGTTTCTGGGGCTTCTACAATGAGCAGTTCTTC. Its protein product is CASSFWGFYNEQFF.

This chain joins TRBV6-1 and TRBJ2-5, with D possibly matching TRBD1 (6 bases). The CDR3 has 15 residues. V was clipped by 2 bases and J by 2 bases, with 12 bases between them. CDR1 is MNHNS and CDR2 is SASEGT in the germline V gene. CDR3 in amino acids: CASSELGTRQETQYF. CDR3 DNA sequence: TGTGCCAGCAGTGAACTTGGGACAAGACAAGAGACCCAGTACTTC.

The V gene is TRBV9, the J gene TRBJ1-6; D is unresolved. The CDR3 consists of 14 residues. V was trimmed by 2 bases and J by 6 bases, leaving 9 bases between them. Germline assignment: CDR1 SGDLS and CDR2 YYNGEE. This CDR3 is CASSVDGSNSPLHF. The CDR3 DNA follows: TGTGCCAGCAGCGTGGACGGTTCTAATTCACCCCTCCACTTT.

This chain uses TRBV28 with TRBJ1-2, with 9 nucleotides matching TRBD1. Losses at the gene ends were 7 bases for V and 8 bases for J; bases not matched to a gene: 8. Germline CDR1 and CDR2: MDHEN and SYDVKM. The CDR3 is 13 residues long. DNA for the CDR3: TGTGCCAGCACTCGAACAGGGGGCCAGGGCTACACCTTC. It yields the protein CASTRTGGQGYTF.

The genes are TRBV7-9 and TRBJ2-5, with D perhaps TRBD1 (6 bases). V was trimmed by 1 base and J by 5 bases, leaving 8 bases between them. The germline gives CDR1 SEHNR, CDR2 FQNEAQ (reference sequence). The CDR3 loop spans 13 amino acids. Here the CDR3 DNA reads TGTGCCAGCAGCTTAGGGCAGGGGGAGACCCAGTACTTC. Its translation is CASSLGQGETQYF.

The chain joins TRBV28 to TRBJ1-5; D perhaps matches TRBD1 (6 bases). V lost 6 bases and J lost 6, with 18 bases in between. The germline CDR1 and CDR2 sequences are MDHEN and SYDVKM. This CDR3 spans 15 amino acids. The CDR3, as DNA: TGTGCCAGCAGGGATTTGGGGGGGCAGGGTCAGCCCCAGCATTTT. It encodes CASRDLGGQGQPQHF.

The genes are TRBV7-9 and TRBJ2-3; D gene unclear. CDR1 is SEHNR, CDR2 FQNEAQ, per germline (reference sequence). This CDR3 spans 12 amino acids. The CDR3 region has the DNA TGTTCCGGTAGCCTCCTCACAGATACGCAGTATTTT. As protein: CSGSLLTDTQYF.

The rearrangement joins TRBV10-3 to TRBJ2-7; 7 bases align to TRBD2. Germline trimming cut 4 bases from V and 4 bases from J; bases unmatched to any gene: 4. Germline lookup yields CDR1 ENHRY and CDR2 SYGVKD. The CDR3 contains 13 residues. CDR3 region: CAISGGSRYEQYF. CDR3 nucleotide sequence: TGTGCCATCAGTGGCGGGAGTAGGTACGAGCAGTACTTC.

Written as DNA, the CDR3 is TGTGCCACCAGCAGAGAGGACTACGCCGGCACTGGCGAGCAGTACTTC. Protein sequence: CATSREDYAGTGEQYF. The V and J genes are TRBV15 and TRBJ2-7; perhaps TRBD2 as D (6 bases). The germline V gene has CDR1 LNHNV and CDR2 YYDKDF (reference sequence). The CDR3 is 16 amino acids. The germline V and J ends were trimmed by 0 bases and 6 bases, with 18 bases remaining between them.

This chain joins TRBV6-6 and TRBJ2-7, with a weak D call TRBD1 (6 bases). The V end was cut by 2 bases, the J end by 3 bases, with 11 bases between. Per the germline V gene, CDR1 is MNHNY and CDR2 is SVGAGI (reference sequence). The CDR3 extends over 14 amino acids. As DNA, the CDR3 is TGTGCCAGCAGTTACGAGGGACAAAACTACGAGCAGTACTTC. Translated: CASSYEGQNYEQYF.